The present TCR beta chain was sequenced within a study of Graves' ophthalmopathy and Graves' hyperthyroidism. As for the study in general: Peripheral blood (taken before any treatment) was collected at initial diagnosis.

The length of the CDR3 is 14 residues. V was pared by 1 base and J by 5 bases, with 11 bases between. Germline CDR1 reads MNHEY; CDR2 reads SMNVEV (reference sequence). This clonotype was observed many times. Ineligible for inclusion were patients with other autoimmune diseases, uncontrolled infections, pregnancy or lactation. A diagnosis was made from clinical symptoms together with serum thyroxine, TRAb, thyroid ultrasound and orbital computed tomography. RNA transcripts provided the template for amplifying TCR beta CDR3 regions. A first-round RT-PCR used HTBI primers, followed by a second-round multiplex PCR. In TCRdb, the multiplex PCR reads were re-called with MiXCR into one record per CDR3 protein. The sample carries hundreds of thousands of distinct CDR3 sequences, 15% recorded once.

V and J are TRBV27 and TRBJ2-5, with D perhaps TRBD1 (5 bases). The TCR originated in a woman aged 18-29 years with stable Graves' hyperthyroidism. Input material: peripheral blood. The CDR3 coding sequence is TGTGCCAGCAGTTTATTGGCAGGGCGGGAGACCCAGTACTTC. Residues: CASSLLAGRETQYF.